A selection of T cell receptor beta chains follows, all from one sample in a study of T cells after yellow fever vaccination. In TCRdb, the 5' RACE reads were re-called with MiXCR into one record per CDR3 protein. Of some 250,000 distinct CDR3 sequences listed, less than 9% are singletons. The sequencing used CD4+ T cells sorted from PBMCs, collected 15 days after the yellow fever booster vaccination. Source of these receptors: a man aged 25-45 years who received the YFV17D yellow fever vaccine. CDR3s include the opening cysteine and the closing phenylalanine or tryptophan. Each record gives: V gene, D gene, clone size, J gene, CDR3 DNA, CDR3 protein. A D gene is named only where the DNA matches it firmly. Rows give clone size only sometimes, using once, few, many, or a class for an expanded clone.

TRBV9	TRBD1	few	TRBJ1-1	TGTGCCAGCAGCGCAAACAGGGGTCTAACTGAAGCTTTCTTT	CASSANRGLTEAFF
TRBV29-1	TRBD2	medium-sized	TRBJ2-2	TGCAGCGTTCCGGGACTAGCGAGCACCGGGGAGCTGTTTTTT	CSVPGLASTGELFF
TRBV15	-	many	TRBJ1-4	TGTGCCACCAGCGCCCCAGGGGCAGGGCATAATGAAAAACTGTTTTTT	CATSAPGAGHNEKLFF
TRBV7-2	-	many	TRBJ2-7	TGTGCCAGCAGCTTAGGCTACGGTAGCGGTGCATCCTACGAGCAGTACTTC	CASSLGYGSGASYEQYF
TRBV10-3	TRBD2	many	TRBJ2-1	TGTGCCATCAGGGGGAGCGGGAGTGTCAACAATGAGCAGTTCTTC	CAIRGSGSVNNEQFF
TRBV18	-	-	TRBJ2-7	TGTGCCAGCTCACCACCCGGGAGACCCTACGAGCAGTACTTC	CASSPPGRPYEQYF
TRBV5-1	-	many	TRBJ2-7	TGCGCCAGCAGCCTTCCCCGCCGGGACAACTCCTACGAGCAGTACTTC	CASSLPRRDNSYEQYF
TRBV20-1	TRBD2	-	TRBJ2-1	TGCAGTGCTAGAGATCGCCGAGGGCGGGGGGGAGGCTATGAGCAGTTCTTC	CSARDRRGRGGGYEQFF
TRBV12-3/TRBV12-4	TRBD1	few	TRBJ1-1	TGTGCCAGCAGATCCGGGACAGGGGGTTCTGAAGCTTTCTTT	CASRSGTGGSEAFF
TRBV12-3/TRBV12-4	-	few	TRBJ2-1	TGTGCCAGCAGCCCTAGGGGACTGACTAACTACAATGAGCAGTTCTTC	CASSPRGLTNYNEQFF
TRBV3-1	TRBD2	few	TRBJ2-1	TGTGCCAGCAGCACTCGCCTAGCGGGAGTTTCGTATGAGCAGTTCTTC	CASSTRLAGVSYEQFF
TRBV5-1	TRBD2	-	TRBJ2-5	TGCGCCAGCAGCTTGGGGCTAGCGGGAGCCAACCAAGAGACCCAGTACTTC	CASSLGLAGANQETQYF
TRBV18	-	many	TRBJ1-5	TGTGCCAGCTCACCACCATCGGCATTGGGAGGCAATCAGCCCCAGCATTTT	CASSPPSALGGNQPQHF
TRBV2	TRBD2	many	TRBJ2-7	TGTGCCAGCAGTGGCGGGAGGGGATACGAGCAGTACTTC	CASSGGRGYEQYF
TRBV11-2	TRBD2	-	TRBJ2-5	TGTGCCAGCAGCAGCTGGGGGGGAGCAGAGGACGAGACCCAGTACTTC	CASSSWGGAEDETQYF
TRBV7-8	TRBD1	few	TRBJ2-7	TGTGCCAGCAGCTTAGGGACAGGTTCTATCTACGAGCAGTACTTC	CASSLGTGSIYEQYF
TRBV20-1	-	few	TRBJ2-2	TGCAGTGCCCCCCCCGTGGACCCCGCCACCGGGGAGCTGTTTTTT	CSAPPVDPATGELFF
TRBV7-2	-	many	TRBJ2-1	TGTGCCAGCAGCTTGTTACCTTCCTACAATGAGCAGTTCTTC	CASSLLPSYNEQFF
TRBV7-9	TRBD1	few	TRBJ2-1	TGTGCCAGCAGCGCACCCGGGACAGGGGGAATTGTTAATGAGCAGTTCTTC	CASSAPGTGGIVNEQFF
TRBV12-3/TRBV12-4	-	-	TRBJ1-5	TGTGCCAGCAGGGCGGACGGGGGTCAGCCCCAGCATTTT	CASRADGGQPQHF
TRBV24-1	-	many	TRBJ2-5	TGTGCCACCATCAGTCTACTCCAAGAGACCCAGTACTTC	CATISLLQETQYF
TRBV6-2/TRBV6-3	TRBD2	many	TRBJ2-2	TGTGCCAGCAGTCGATTCTTAGCGGGGGACACCGGGGAGCTGTTTTTT	CASSRFLAGDTGELFF
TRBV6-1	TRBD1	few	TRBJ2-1	TGTGCCAGCAGTGATCAGTGGACAGGGGGCAATGAGCAGTTCTTC	CASSDQWTGGNEQFF
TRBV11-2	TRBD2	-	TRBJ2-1	TGTGCCAGCAGCAGGGGACTAGCGGGGGCCAATGAGCAGTTCTTC	CASSRGLAGANEQFF
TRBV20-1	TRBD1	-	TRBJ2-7	TGCAGTGCTAGCAATCGACAGGGGATCATTAACGAGCAGTACTTC	CSASNRQGIINEQYF
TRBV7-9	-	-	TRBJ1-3	TGTGCCAGCAGCCCCAGCGCTGTCGTGGGTGGAAACACCATATATTTT	CASSPSAVVGGNTIYF
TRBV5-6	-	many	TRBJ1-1	TGTGCCAGCAGCTGGACAGCGACGAACACTGAAGCTTTCTTT	CASSWTATNTEAFF
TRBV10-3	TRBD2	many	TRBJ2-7	TGTGCCATCAGTGAGCCGACACTAGCGAACGAGCAGTACTTC	CAISEPTLANEQYF
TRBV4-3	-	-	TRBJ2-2	TGCGCCAGCAGCCAAAGGGTGAGCGGAGAGAACACCGGGGAGCTGTTTTTT	CASSQRVSGENTGELFF
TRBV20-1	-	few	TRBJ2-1	TGCAGTGCTACCCGGAGTCCCGAGCAGTTCTTC	CSATRSPEQFF
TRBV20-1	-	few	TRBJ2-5	TGCAGTGCTAGCCTCCACGGAGAGACCCAGTACTTC	CSASLHGETQYF
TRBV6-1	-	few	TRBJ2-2	TGTGCCAGCACCTCCTGGGCCGGGGAGCTGTTTTTT	CASTSWAGELFF
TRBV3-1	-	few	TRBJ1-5	TGTGCCAGCAGCCCAGACGATAGCAATCAGCCCCAGCATTTT	CASSPDDSNQPQHF
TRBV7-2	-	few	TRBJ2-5	TGTGCCAGCAGCTTAGGAGTAGTGGACGAAGGAGAGACCCAGTACTTC	CASSLGVVDEGETQYF
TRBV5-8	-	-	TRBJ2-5	TGTGCCAGCAGGAGGACAGCCCAAGAGACCCAGTACTTC	CASRRTAQETQYF
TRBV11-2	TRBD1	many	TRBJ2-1	TGTGCCAGCAGCACCTCACAGGGGAGCCATGAGCAGTTCTTC	CASSTSQGSHEQFF
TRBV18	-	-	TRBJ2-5	TGTGCCAGCTCACCACCGATAAGCGGAGAGACCCAGTACTTC	CASSPPISGETQYF
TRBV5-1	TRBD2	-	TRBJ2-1	TGCGCCAGCAGCCGGGGACTAGCGGGATTCCGCTCCTACAATGAGCAGTTCTTC	CASSRGLAGFRSYNEQFF
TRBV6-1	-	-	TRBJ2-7	TGTGCCAGCAGTCGAACGGCACAGGGCCTCTACGAGCAGTACTTC	CASSRTAQGLYEQYF
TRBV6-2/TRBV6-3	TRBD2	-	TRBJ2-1	TGTGCCAGCAGTTACTCGGGGCTAACTAGCGGGGCTTCCTACAATGAGCAGTTCTTC	CASSYSGLTSGASYNEQFF
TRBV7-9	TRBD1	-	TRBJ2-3	TGTGCCAGCAGCCCTCGACAGGGCCGCACAGATACGCAGTATTTT	CASSPRQGRTDTQYF
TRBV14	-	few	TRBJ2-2	TGTGCCAGCAGCCCACTGCAGTTCACCGGGGAGCTGTTTTTT	CASSPLQFTGELFF
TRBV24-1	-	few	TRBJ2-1	TGTGCCACCAGTGATTCGGGGGGAGGGGGAGGTGCCTACAATGAGCAGTTCTTC	CATSDSGGGGGAYNEQFF
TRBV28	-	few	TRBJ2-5	TGTGCCAGCAGTTTACAGGGAGCCGAGACCCAGTACTTC	CASSLQGAETQYF
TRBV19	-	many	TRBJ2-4	TGTGCCAGTAGTATAGGCCGGGACCTCAGGAACATTCAGTACTTC	CASSIGRDLRNIQYF
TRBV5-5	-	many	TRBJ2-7	TGTGCCAGCAGCTCCCTGTCTGGGGGGTCAAAGGACGAGCAGTACTTC	CASSSLSGGSKDEQYF
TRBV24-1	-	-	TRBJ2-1	TGTGCCACCAGTGACGCCGGTACGACGCATAGGGGTGAGCAGTTCTTC	CATSDAGTTHRGEQFF
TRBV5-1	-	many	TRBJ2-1	TGCGCCAGCAGCTTGATGGGATTCAATGAGCAGTTCTTC	CASSLMGFNEQFF
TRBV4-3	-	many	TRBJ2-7	TGCGCCAGCAGCCAAGAAGGAGGGGGGGGGCTTTACGAGCAGTACTTC	CASSQEGGGGLYEQYF
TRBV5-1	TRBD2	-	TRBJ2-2	TGCGCCAGCAGCTTGTCTAGCGGGAGCGATATCACCCGGGAGCTGTTTTTT	CASSLSSGSDITRELFF
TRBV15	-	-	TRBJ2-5	TGTGCCACCAGCAGAGATTTAGCGGAGACCCAGTACTTC	CATSRDLAETQYF